This T cell receptor (beta chain) was found in a study of shared clonotypes between healthy human individuals. Those who donated, Caucasian adults without exception, all lived in Nashville, Tennessee. Both subsets, CD45RA+ naive and CD45RA-negative memory, were split from the CD4+ cells. The germline V gene has CDR1 SGHKS and CDR2 YYEKEE (reference sequence). V lost 6 bases, J lost 0 bases, and 10 bases stayed unmatched. This CDR3 has 16 amino acids. Genomic DNA per cell subset filled all wells of several immunoSEQ plates. Methods used by the authors: ImmunoSEQ yielded junction-only sequences lacking quality scores, so filtering differed. Method: immunoSEQ multiplex PCR; TCRdb's copy keeps in-frame clones and lacks some. From that table come the V and J calls and clone size; the DNA was used to work out D and trimming. Among 950,000 to 1,100,000 clones listed, around 78% were seen once.

This chain links TRBV5-5 with TRBJ1-1, with TRBD1 identical over 8 bases. The sequencing input was memory CD4+ T cells from PBMCs. The subset here: CD45RA-negative fraction. The clonotype comes from a man aged 18 to 30 in good health. Some clones in this sample may be carry-over from other donors' samples. DNA of the CDR3: TGTGCCAGCACCCCTAGGACAGGGACACTGAACACTGAAGCTTTCTTT. This gives the protein CASTPRTGTLNTEAFF.